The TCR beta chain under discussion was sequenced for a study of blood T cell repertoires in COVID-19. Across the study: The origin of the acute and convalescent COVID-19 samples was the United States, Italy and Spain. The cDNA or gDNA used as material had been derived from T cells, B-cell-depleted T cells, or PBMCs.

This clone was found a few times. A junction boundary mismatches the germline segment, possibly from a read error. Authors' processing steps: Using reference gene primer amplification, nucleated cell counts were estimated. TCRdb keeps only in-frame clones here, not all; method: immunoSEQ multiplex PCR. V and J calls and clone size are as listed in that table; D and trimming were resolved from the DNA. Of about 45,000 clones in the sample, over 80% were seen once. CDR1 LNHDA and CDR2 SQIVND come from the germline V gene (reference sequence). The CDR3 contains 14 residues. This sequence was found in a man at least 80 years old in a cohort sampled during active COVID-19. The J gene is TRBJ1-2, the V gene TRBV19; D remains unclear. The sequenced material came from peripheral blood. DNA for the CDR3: TGTGCCAGTAGTATAGATGGATGGTTCCCCTGGAGGGTCTTC. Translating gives CASSIDGWFPWRVF.